These 3 T cell receptor beta chains came from one sample sequenced in a study of OX40 agonist ivuxolimab in advanced cancers. Generated by immunoSEQ multiplex PCR, the TCRdb table keeps only in-frame clones and is missing some. The sample has around 110,000 clones; more than 85% are singletons. This specimen was CD4+ or CD8+ T cells sorted from blood, taken in a trial of the OX40 agonist ivuxolimab. Receptors originate from an adult with an advanced solid tumor such as melanoma, head and neck, liver or kidney cancer.

This clone has just a few counts. The CDR3 is CASSSTPGLAGASSSYNEQFF. CDR3 nucleotide sequence: TGTGCCAGCAGTTCCACACCGGGACTAGCGGGAGCTTCCAGCTCCTACAATGAGCAGTTCTTC. The rearrangement joins TRBV28 to TRBJ2-1; 14 bases match TRBD2. Per the germline V gene, CDR1 is MDHEN and CDR2 is SYDVKM. Trimming at V came to 4 bases and at J to 0 bases, leaving 14 bases not matched to a gene. CDR3 size: 21 residues.

The V and J genes are TRBV19 and TRBJ2-7, with 8 bases identical to TRBD2. The junction had 13 bases not matched to a gene; V was cut back by 6 bases and J by 3 bases. The CDR3 totals 16 residues. Per germline, CDR1 LNHDA and CDR2 SQIVND (reference sequence). The CDR3 region has the DNA TGTGCCAGTAGCGCGCCCCCGGGAGGGGATAGCTACGAGCAGTACTTC. Its protein is CASSAPPGGDSYEQYF.

The rearrangement uses TRBV7-2 and TRBJ1-1, with D maybe TRBD1 (6 bases). V lost 2 bases to trimming and J lost 0 bases, with 10 bases between them. Germline loops: CDR1 SGHTA, CDR2 FQGNSA. This CDR3 has 15 amino acids. The CDR3 loop is CASSLLGQMNTEAFF. For the CDR3, the DNA is TGTGCCAGCAGCTTATTAGGACAGATGAACACTGAAGCTTTCTTT.